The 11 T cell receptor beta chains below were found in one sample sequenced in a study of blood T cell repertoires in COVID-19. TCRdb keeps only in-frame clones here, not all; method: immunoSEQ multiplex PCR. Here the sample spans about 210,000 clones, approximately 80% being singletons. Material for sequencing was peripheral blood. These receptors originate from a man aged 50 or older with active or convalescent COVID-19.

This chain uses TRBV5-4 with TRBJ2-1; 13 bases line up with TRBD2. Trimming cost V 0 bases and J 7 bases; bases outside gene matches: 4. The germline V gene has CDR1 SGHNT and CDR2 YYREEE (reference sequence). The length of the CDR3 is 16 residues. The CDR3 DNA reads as TGTGCCAGCAGCTTGGTGGAACTAGCGGGAGGGAATGAGCAGTTCTTC. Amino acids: CASSLVELAGGNEQFF. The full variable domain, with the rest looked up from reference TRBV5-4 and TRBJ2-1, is ETGVTQSPTHLIKTRGQQVTLRCSSQSGHNTVSWYQQALGQGPQFIFQYYREEENGRGNFPPRFSGLQFPNYSSELNVNALELDDSALYLCASSLVELAGGNEQFFGPGTRLTVL.

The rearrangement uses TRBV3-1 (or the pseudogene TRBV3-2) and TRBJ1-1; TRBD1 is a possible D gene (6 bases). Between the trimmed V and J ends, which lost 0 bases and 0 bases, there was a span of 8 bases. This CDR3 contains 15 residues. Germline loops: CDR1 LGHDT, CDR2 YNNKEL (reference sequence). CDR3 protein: CASSQDEGVNTEAFF. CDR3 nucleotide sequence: TGTGCCAGCAGCCAAGATGAGGGGGTGAACACTGAAGCTTTCTTT.

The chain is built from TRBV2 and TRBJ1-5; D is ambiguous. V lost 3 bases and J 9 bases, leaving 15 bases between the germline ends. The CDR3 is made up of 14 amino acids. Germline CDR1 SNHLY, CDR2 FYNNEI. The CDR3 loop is CASSDFLESLPQHF. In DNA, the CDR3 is TGTGCCAGCAGTGACTTCTTAGAAAGTTTGCCCCAGCATTTT. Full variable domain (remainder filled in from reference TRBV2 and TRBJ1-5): EPEVTQTPSHQVTQMGQEVILRCVPISNHLYFYWYRQILGQKVEFLVSFYNNEISEKSEIFDDQFSVERPDGSNFTLKIRSTKLEDSAMYFCASSDFLESLPQHFGDGTRLSIL.

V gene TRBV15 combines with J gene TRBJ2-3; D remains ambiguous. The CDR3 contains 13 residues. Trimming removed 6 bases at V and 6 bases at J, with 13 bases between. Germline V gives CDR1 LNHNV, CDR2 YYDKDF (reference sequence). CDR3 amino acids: CATRAETVDTQYF. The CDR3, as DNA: TGTGCCACCAGAGCAGAGACTGTTGATACGCAGTATTTT.

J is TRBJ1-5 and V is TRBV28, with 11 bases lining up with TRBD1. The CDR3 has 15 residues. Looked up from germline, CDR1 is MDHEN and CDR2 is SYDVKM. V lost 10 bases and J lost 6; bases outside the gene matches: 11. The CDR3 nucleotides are TGTGCCACCAGGACAGGGGGCCATAGGGGTCAGCCCCAGCATTTT. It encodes CATRTGGHRGQPQHF.

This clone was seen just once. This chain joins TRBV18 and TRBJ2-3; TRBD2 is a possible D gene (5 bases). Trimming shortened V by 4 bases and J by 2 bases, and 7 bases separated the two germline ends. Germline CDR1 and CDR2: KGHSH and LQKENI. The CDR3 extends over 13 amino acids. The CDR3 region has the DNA TGTGCCAGCTCACGACGGGACACAGATACGCAGTATTTT. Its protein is CASSRRDTDTQYF.

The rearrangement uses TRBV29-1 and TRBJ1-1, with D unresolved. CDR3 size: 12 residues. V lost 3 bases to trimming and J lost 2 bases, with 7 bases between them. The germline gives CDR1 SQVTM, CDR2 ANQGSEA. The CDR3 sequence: CSVELGNTEAFF. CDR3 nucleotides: TGCAGCGTTGAGCTGGGCAACACTGAAGCTTTCTTT.

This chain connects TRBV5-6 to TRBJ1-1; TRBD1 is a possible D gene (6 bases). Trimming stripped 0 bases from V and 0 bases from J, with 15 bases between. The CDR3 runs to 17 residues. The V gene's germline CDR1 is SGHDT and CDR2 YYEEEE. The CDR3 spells CASSLAPGQPMNTEAFF. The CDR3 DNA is TGTGCCAGCAGCTTGGCACCGGGACAACCTATGAACACTGAAGCTTTCTTT. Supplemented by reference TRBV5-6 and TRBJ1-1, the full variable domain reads DAGVTQSPTHLIKTRGQQVTLRCSPKSGHDTVSWYQQALGQGPQFIFQYYEEEERQRGNFPDRFSGHQFPNYSSELNVNALLLGDSALYLCASSLAPGQPMNTEAFFGQGTRLTVV.

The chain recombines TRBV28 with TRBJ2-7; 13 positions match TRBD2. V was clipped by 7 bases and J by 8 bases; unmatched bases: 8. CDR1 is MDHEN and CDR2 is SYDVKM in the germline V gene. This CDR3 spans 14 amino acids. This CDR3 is CASNPLAGGPKQYF. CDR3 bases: TGTGCCAGCAATCCACTAGCGGGAGGGCCGAAGCAGTACTTC.

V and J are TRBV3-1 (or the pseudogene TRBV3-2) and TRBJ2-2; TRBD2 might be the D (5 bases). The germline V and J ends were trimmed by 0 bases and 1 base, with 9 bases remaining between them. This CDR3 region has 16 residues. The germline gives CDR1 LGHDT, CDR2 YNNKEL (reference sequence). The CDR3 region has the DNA TGTGCCAGCAGCCAAGATACTAGAGGGAACACCGGGGAGCTGTTTTTT. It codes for CASSQDTRGNTGELFF.

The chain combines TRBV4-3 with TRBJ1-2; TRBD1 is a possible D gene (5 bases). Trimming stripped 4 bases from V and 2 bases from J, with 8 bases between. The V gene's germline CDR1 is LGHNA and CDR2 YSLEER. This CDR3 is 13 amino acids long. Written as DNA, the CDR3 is TGCGCCAGCAGCCGTCCAGGGAACTATGGCTACACCTTC. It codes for CASSRPGNYGYTF.